The clone carrying this T cell receptor (beta chain) was observed a single time. The sample originates from a study of blood T cell repertoires in COVID-19. In germline, CDR1 is SGHTA, CDR2 FQGNSA. The CDR3 consists of 16 residues. Trimming pared 2 bases from V and 3 bases from J, leaving 16 bases between. TCRdb's table, derived via immunoSEQ multiplex PCR, lists solely in-frame clones and lacks some. The sample lists about half a million clones; 80% to 90% were seen once. Sequencing was performed on peripheral blood. The V and J genes are TRBV7-2 and TRBJ2-5; a possible D gene is TRBD2 (6 bases). The source is a human donor in a cohort sampled during active COVID-19. The CDR3 region has the DNA TGTGCCAGCAGCTTAAGAGGGCTTAGCGGAGAAGAGACCCAGTACTTC. This translates into CASSLRGLSGEETQYF.